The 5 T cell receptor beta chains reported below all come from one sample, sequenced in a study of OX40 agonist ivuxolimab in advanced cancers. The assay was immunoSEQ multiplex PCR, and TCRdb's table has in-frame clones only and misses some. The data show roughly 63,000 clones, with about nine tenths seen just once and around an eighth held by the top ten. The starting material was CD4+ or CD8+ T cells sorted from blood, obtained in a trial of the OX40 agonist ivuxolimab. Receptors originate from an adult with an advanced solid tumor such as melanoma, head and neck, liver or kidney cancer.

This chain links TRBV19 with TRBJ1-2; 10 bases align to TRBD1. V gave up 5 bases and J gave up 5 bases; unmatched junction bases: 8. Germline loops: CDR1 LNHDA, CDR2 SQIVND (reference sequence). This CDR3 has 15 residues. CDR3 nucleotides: TGTGCCAGTAGTTTCCCGGGACAGGGGCTTTATGGCTACACCTTC. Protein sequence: CASSFPGQGLYGYTF.

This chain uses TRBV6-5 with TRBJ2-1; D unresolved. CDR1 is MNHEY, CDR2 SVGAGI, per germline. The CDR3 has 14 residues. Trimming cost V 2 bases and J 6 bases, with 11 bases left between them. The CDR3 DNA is TGTGCCAGCAGTTACGTCTCTGAGCGCAATGAGCAGTTCTTC. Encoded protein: CASSYVSERNEQFF.

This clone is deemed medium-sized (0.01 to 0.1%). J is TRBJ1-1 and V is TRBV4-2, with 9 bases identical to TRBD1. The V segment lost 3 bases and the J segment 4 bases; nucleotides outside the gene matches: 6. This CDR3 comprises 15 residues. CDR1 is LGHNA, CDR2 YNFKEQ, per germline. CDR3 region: CASSQGTGIGTEAFF. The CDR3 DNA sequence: TGTGCCAGCAGCCAGGGGACAGGGATCGGCACTGAAGCTTTCTTT.

CDR3 amino acids: CAREDRGDSPLHF. The CDR3 coding sequence is TGTGCCAGGGAAGACAGGGGTGATTCACCCCTCCACTTT. The chain recombines TRBV7-8 with TRBJ1-6, with TRBD1 matching over 8 bases. Germline V gene sequence: CDR1 SGHVS, CDR2 FQNEAQ. The CDR3 extends over 13 amino acids. J lost 8 bases, V lost 9 bases, and 6 bases had no gene match.

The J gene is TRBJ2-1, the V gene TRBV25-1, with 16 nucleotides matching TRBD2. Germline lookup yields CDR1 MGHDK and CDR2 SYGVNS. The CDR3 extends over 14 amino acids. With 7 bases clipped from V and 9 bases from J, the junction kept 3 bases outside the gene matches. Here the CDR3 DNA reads TGTGCCAGCACGGGACTAGCGGGAGGGAGTGAGCAGTTCTTC. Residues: CASTGLAGGSEQFF.